The 29 T cell receptor beta chains presented below share a single source sample, sequenced in a study of neoadjuvant anti-PD-1 for oral cavity cancer. Sequencing was performed with immunoSEQ multiplex PCR; in TCRdb, only in-frame clones are kept and a portion is missing. The repertoire consists of some 31,000 clones, with about 77% occurring once and the leading ten covering 3.4%. The time point: after neoadjuvant nivolumab, at surgical resection. Source: PBMCs, taken after nivolumab (anti-PD-1) treatment. These receptor sequences come from a person between 40 and 85 years old with oral cavity squamous cell carcinoma.

The rearrangement links TRBV6-6 to TRBJ1-6; 10 nucleotides align to TRBD1. Trimming took 6 bases from V and 6 from J; bases not matched to a gene: 8. The germline CDR1 and CDR2 sequences are MNHNY and SVGAGI (reference sequence). The CDR3 is 16 amino acids. The CDR3 reads CASRPPGQGLNSPLHF. CDR3 DNA sequence: TGTGCCAGCAGACCGCCGGGACAGGGGCTTAATTCACCCCTCCACTTT.

J is TRBJ1-2 and V is TRBV2, with D tentatively TRBD1 (5 bases). Germline lookup yields CDR1 SNHLY and CDR2 FYNNEI. The CDR3 consists of 14 residues. Trimming cost V 8 bases and J 8 bases, with 21 bases left between them. The CDR3 reads CASQPMVRARGYTF. The CDR3 DNA reads as TGTGCCAGCCAGCCGATGGTCAGGGCCAGAGGCTACACCTTC. The full variable domain, its missing parts supplied by reference TRBV2 and TRBJ1-2, is EPEVTQTPSHQVTQMGQEVILRCVPISNHLYFYWYRQILGQKVEFLVSFYNNEISEKSEIFDDQFSVERPDGSNFTLKIRSTKLEDSAMYFCASQPMVRARGYTFGSGTRLTVV.

The chain uses TRBV5-1 and TRBJ2-7, with 9 bases lining up with TRBD1. J lost 5 bases, V lost 2 bases, and 5 bases had no gene match. The germline gives CDR1 SGHRS, CDR2 YFSETQ. CDR3 length equals 14 residues. The CDR3 nucleotides are TGCGCCAGCAGCTTCCGGACAGGGGAACACGAGCAGTACTTC. Translated, it gives CASSFRTGEHEQYF.

The rearrangement uses TRBV5-4 and TRBJ1-1; D not resolved. Germline V gene data show CDR1 as SGHNT and CDR2 as YYREEE (reference sequence). The CDR3 runs 13 residues. Trimming cost V 4 bases and J 4 bases, with 11 bases left between them. The CDR3 coding sequence is TGTGCCAGCAGCCCGGTCGATGGCACTGAAGCTTTCTTT. Amino acid sequence: CASSPVDGTEAFF. The whole variable domain, filled in from reference TRBV5-4 and TRBJ1-1, reads ETGVTQSPTHLIKTRGQQVTLRCSSQSGHNTVSWYQQALGQGPQFIFQYYREEENGRGNFPPRFSGLQFPNYSSELNVNALELDDSALYLCASSPVDGTEAFFGQGTRLTVV.

This clone came up a few times. This chain joins TRBV7-2 and TRBJ2-4; no clear D gene. V gave up 5 bases and J gave up 2 bases, with 7 bases separating them. Germline lookup yields CDR1 SGHTA and CDR2 FQGNSA. CDR3 length: 13 amino acids. The CDR3: CASSTPSKNIQYF. In DNA, the CDR3 is TGTGCCAGCAGCACTCCCTCCAAAAACATTCAGTACTTC.

The V call is TRBV5-6, the J call TRBJ1-5; 7 bases are shared with TRBD1. V shed 1 base and J 3 bases; nucleotides not matched to a gene: 7. Germline V gene data show CDR1 as SGHDT and CDR2 as YYEEEE. The CDR3 is 16 residues long. The CDR3 loop reads CASSLWGTDSNQPQHF. CDR3 DNA: TGTGCCAGCAGCTTGTGGGGGACAGACTCCAATCAGCCCCAGCATTTT.

The chain is built from TRBV29-1 and TRBJ1-1, with a tentative D call TRBD1 (5 bases). Germline CDR1 and CDR2: SQVTM and ANQGSEA. This CDR3 is built from 11 residues. V was shortened by 0 bases and J by 8 bases, with 7 bases between the two germline ends. The CDR3 DNA sequence: TGCAGCGTTGAAGAAGGGGAAGAAGCTTTCTTT. It specifies CSVEEGEEAFF.

The gene calls are TRBV9 and TRBJ2-3, with TRBD2 identical over 9 bases. Germline V gene data show CDR1 as SGDLS and CDR2 as YYNGEE. Trimming took 0 bases from V and 2 from J; bases not matched to a gene: 19. CDR3 length: 21 amino acids. In nucleotides, the CDR3 is TGTGCCAGCAGCGTAGCTACAGGGGTAAGCGGGGGGCCCCGGAACACAGATACGCAGTATTTT. The encoded protein is CASSVATGVSGGPRNTDTQYF.

V usage is TRBV28 and J usage is TRBJ1-1, with D possibly being TRBD1 (5 bases). With 8 bases removed from V and 0 bases from J, the gap between germline ends came to 10 bases. Germline loops: CDR1 MDHEN, CDR2 SYDVKM. The CDR3 is 13 amino acids. The CDR3 region has the DNA TGTGCCAGCCACGGGGGTTTGAACACTGAAGCTTTCTTT. Amino acids: CASHGGLNTEAFF.

The chain employs TRBV5-1 and TRBJ1-6, with TRBD1 matching over 8 bases. Germline V gives CDR1 SGHRS, CDR2 YFSETQ. J was trimmed by 5 bases and V by 3 bases; bases with no gene match: 4. The CDR3 runs to 15 residues. Written as DNA, the CDR3 is TGCGCCAGCAGCTGGTCGGACAGGGATAATTCACCCCTCCACTTT. The encoded protein is CASSWSDRDNSPLHF.

The CDR3, as DNA: TGTGCCAGCAGCGGACTCGAGCGCCGGGAGCTGTTTTTT. It translates to CASSGLERRELFF. The rearrangement joins TRBV7-2 to TRBJ2-2, with a possible D match to TRBD2 (5 bases). V was cut by 5 bases and J by 9 bases, with 13 bases left in between. The CDR3 extends over 13 amino acids. From germline, CDR1 is SGHTA and CDR2 FQGNSA.

The V gene is TRBV14, the J gene TRBJ1-2; D call uncertain. Looked up from germline, CDR1 is SGHDN and CDR2 is FVKESK. V lost 5 bases to trimming and J lost 6 bases, with 10 bases between them. The CDR3 totals 12 residues. This CDR3 reads CASSKTRNGYTF. For the CDR3, the DNA is TGTGCCAGCAGCAAGACCAGGAATGGCTACACCTTC.

This clone was observed a few times. This chain connects TRBV6-1 to TRBJ2-5; 12 positions agree with TRBD2. Germline V gene sequence: CDR1 MNHNS, CDR2 SASEGT. The CDR3 length is 15 residues. V lost 2 bases, J lost 2 bases, and 0 bases stayed unmatched. The CDR3 DNA reads TGTGCCAGCAGTGAACTAGCGGGGGGGCAAGAGACCCAGTACTTC. It specifies CASSELAGGQETQYF.

V usage is TRBV5-5 and J usage is TRBJ1-1; TRBD1 agrees at 7 bases. CDR3 size: 16 residues. CDR1 and CDR2 from the germline V gene are SGHKS and YYEKEE (reference sequence). V gave up 2 bases and J gave up 0 bases; unmatched junction bases: 7. CDR3 residues: CASSFRTGVVNTEAFF. CDR3 nucleotides: TGTGCCAGCAGCTTTCGGACAGGAGTAGTGAACACTGAAGCTTTCTTT.

V and J are TRBV19 and TRBJ1-2; TRBD1 might be the D (6 bases). Between the trimmed V and J ends, which lost 6 bases and 8 bases, there was a span of 22 bases. The CDR3 loop spans 15 amino acids. Germline V gene sequence: CDR1 LNHDA, CDR2 SQIVND (reference sequence). CDR3 coding DNA: TGTGCCAGTAGCCGTCTAGGCGACAGGCTCTGGGGCTACACCTTC. It is translated as CASSRLGDRLWGYTF.

The rearrangement uses TRBV2 and TRBJ2-1, with a weak D call TRBD1 (7 bases). The germline gives CDR1 SNHLY, CDR2 FYNNEI. V dropped 1 base and J dropped 0 bases, with 16 bases sitting between them. The CDR3 covers 18 residues. The CDR3 sequence is CASSEVGGQTSSYNEQFF. In nucleotides, the CDR3 is TGTGCCAGCAGTGAAGTGGGGGGACAGACTAGCTCCTACAATGAGCAGTTCTTC.

The gene calls are TRBV19 and TRBJ2-3; TRBD1 matches 10 bases. J gave up 6 bases and V 4 bases, and 4 bases lay outside the gene matches. Germline V CDR1 and CDR2: LNHDA, SQIVND (reference sequence). This CDR3 spans 14 amino acids. The CDR3 protein is CASSRDRGGDTQYF. The CDR3 DNA reads TGTGCCAGTAGTAGGGACAGGGGAGGGGATACGCAGTATTTT.

The chain has TRBV18 and TRBJ1-2; unclear D gene. V was clipped by 0 bases and J by 8 bases, with 22 bases between them. The CDR3 is 17 residues long. Germline V gene data show CDR1 as KGHSH and CDR2 as LQKENI. The CDR3 loop is CASSPPNVGPSGGGYTF. DNA of the CDR3: TGTGCCAGCTCACCACCCAACGTGGGCCCCTCAGGAGGGGGCTACACCTTC.

CDR3 DNA sequence: TGTGCCAGCAGCACGGCCCGGACAGGGGGCACAGATACGCAGTATTTT. Protein sequence: CASSTARTGGTDTQYF. This chain joins TRBV5-4 and TRBJ2-3, with TRBD1 identical over 9 bases. Germline lookup yields CDR1 SGHNT and CDR2 YYREEE (reference sequence). The CDR3 contains 16 residues. Trimming removed 4 bases from V and 1 base from J; junction bases left unmatched: 7. Full variable domain (rest looked up from reference TRBV5-4 and TRBJ2-3): ETGVTQSPTHLIKTRGQQVTLRCSSQSGHNTVSWYQQALGQGPQFIFQYYREEENGRGNFPPRFSGLQFPNYSSELNVNALELDDSALYLCASSTARTGGTDTQYFGPGTRLTVL.

This clone was picked up a small number of times. The chain uses TRBV18 and TRBJ1-1, with 9 bases lining up with TRBD1. Germline trimming cut 3 bases from V and 6 bases from J; bases unmatched to any gene: 8. Looked up from germline, CDR1 is KGHSH and CDR2 is LQKENI. The CDR3 extends over 15 amino acids. This CDR3 reads CASSPEGQGRAEAFF. CDR3 DNA sequence: TGTGCCAGCTCACCTGAAGGACAGGGGAGGGCTGAAGCTTTCTTT.

This chain joins TRBV19 and TRBJ2-1; TRBD2 is a possible D gene (6 bases). CDR1 LNHDA and CDR2 SQIVND come from the germline V gene (reference sequence). V lost 10 bases, J lost 7 bases, and 14 bases lay in between. This CDR3 has 12 amino acids. For the CDR3, the DNA is TGTGCCACCCGGGACTTCCTAAATGAGCAGTTCTTC. It translates to CATRDFLNEQFF.

V is TRBV27 and J is TRBJ1-3, with D maybe TRBD1 (5 bases). Germline values: CDR1 MNHEY, CDR2 SMNVEV (reference sequence). The CDR3 consists of 15 residues. V was trimmed by 2 bases and J by 4 bases, leaving 12 bases between them. The CDR3 is CASSLMSGSGNTIYF. CDR3 sequence (DNA): TGTGCCAGCAGTTTAATGTCAGGGTCCGGAAACACCATATATTTT.

The chain links TRBV7-2 to TRBJ2-3; possibly TRBD2 for D (5 bases). Germline V gene data show CDR1 as SGHTA and CDR2 as FQGNSA. The CDR3 totals 14 residues. Trimming took off 1 base at V and 2 bases at J, with 7 bases between the two ends. The CDR3 region has the DNA TGTGCCAGCAGCTTAGACGGGGACACAGATACGCAGTATTTT. Protein: CASSLDGDTDTQYF.

V gene TRBV6-5 combines with J gene TRBJ2-2; D is perhaps TRBD2 (5 bases). Trimming stripped 2 bases from V and 7 bases from J, with 11 bases between. Germline CDR1 and CDR2: MNHEY and SVGAGI. The CDR3 spans 14 residues. CDR3 in DNA: TGTGCCAGCAGTTACAGGAAAGGAGGCGGGGAGCTGTTTTTT. Translated: CASSYRKGGGELFF.

The chain has TRBV10-2 and TRBJ2-7; 7 nucleotides align to TRBD1. This CDR3 spans 13 amino acids. The germline CDR1 and CDR2 sequences are WSHSY and SAAADI. Germline trimming cut 6 bases from V and 3 bases from J; bases unmatched to any gene: 5. This CDR3 is CASRPTGYYEQYF. The CDR3, as DNA: TGCGCCAGCAGACCGACAGGGTACTACGAGCAGTACTTC.

This clone was detected a few times. The chain combines TRBV19 with TRBJ1-6; no definite D call. This CDR3 has 15 amino acids. V was trimmed by 2 bases and J by 0 bases, leaving 5 bases between them. Germline assignment: CDR1 LNHDA and CDR2 SQIVND (reference sequence). The CDR3 region is CASSIMVSYNSPLHF. In DNA form, the CDR3 reads TGTGCCAGTAGTATAATGGTCTCCTATAATTCACCCCTCCACTTT. Together with reference TRBV19 and TRBJ1-6, the CDR3 gives the full variable domain: DGGITQSPKYLFRKEGQNVTLSCEQNLNHDAMYWYRQDPGQGLRLIYYSQIVNDFQKGDIAEGYSVSREKKESFPLTVTSAQKNPTAFYLCASSIMVSYNSPLHFGNGTRLTVT.

The CDR3 nucleotides read TGTGCCAGCAGTGATGGCGGGGGAAGCACAGATACGCAGTATTTT. Protein sequence: CASSDGGGSTDTQYF. The V call is TRBV6-1, the J call TRBJ2-3, with TRBD2 identical over 7 bases. V lost 3 bases, J lost 0 bases, and 3 bases stayed unmatched. Germline V gene data show CDR1 as MNHNS and CDR2 as SASEGT. The CDR3 runs to 15 residues.

The chain carries TRBV2 and TRBJ2-7, with 9 bases identical to TRBD1. The germline V gene encodes CDR1 SNHLY and CDR2 FYNNEI. The CDR3 consists of 16 residues. V dropped 9 bases and J dropped 0; count of bases not matched to a gene: 12. CDR3 amino acids: CASSGTGSSSSYEQYF. In DNA, the CDR3 is TGTGCCAGTTCCGGGACAGGGTCGTCGAGCTCCTACGAGCAGTACTTC.

V is TRBV10-3 and J is TRBJ1-5, with a tentative D call TRBD1 (6 bases). Germline CDR1 and CDR2: ENHRY and SYGVKD. Trimming stripped 1 base from V and 4 bases from J, with 8 bases between. The CDR3 is 14 residues long. In nucleotides, the CDR3 is TGTGCCATCAGTGAGTATGACAGGAATCAGCCCCAGCATTTT. Protein product: CAISEYDRNQPQHF.